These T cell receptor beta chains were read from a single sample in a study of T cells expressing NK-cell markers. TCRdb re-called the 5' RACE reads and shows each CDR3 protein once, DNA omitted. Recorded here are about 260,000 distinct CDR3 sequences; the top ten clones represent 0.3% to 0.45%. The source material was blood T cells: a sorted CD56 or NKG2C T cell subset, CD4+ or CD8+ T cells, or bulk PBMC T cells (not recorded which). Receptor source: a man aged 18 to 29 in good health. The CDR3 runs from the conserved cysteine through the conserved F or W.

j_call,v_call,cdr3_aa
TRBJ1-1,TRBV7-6,CATLRGSEAFF
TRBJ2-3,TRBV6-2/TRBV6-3,CASASGTPQYF
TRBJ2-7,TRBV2,CASTGTDSSYEQYF
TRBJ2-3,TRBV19,CASNNPGTDTQYF
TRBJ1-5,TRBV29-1,CSVVTGIRNQPQHF
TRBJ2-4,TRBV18,CASSPDTGENIQYF
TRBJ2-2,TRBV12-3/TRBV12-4,CASSLGEGVTGELFF
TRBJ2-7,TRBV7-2,CASSYRDVDYEQYF
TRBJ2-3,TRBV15,CATSRGGADTDTQYF
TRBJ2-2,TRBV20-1,CSGPTNTGELFF
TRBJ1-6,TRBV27,CASRKGSSYNSPLHF
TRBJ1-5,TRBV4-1,CASSPIRKDQPQHF
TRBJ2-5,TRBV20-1,CSARDSGLQETQYF
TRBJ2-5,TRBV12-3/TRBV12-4,CASRPSGPVETQYF
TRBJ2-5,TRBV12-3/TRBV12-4,CASTSRRAGGKLPQETQYF
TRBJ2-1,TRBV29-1,CSARQRLSYNEQFF
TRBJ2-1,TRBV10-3,CAISESKTPYNEQFF
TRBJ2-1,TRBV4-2,CASSQERVSVNEQFF
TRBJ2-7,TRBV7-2,CASSPSGLPFDYEQYF
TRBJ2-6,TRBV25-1,CASSDYSGANVLTF
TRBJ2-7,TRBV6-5,CASSYTRGSYEQYF
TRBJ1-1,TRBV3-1,CASHRGSEAFF
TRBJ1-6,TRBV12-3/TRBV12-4,CASRGRQGYNSPLHF
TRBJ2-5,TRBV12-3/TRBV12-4,CASSPSGRASYQETQYF
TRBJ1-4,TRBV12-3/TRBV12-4,CASSLALGEYEKLFF
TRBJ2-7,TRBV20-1,CSARMWTAFAYEQYF
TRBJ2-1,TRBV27,CASKLQGTDNEQFF
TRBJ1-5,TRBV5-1,CASSSDPNSNQPQHF
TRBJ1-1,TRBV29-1,CSVMPSRGRPEAFF
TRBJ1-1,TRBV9,CASSAGAGANTEAFF
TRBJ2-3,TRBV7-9,CASSLSAGADTQYF
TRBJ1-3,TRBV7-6,CASSRWPVRQINSGNTIYF
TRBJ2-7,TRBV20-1,CSAERSIYEQYF
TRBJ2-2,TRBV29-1,CSVDHDRRELFF
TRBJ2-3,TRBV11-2,CASSRFQASTDTQYF
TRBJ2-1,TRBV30,CAWRFQGLGEQFF
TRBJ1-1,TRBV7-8,CASSPQAVGTEAFF
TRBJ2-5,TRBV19,CARQGGEETQYF
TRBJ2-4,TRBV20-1,CSAPRGENIQYF
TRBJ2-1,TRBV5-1,CASSLMAGGNNEQFF
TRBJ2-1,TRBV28,CASSLLHLNEQFF
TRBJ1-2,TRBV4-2,CASSRGATYGYTF
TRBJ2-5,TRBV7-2,CASSRGREETQYF
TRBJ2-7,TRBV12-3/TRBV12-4,CASRKGLASYEQYF
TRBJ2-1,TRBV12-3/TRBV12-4,CASRPTRQALGNEQFF
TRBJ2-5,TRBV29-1,CSVEGPETQYF
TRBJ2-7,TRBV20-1,CSAREDQANYEQYF
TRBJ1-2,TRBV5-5,CASSLIDPYGYTF
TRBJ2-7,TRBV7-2,CASSLSVASGSSYEQYF
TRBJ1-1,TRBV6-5,CASSYSNVQNTEAFF
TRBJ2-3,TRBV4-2,CASSQQAGWGDTQYF
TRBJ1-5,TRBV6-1,CASSPDGPVWPQHF
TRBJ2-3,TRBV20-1,CSARDGSREEVTGDTQYF
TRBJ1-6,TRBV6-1,CASRFLGQGNSPLHF
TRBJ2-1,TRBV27,CASSRQMGEQFF
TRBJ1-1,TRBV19,CASSITAGGADTEAFF
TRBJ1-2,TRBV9,CASSATSGQGPNYGYTF